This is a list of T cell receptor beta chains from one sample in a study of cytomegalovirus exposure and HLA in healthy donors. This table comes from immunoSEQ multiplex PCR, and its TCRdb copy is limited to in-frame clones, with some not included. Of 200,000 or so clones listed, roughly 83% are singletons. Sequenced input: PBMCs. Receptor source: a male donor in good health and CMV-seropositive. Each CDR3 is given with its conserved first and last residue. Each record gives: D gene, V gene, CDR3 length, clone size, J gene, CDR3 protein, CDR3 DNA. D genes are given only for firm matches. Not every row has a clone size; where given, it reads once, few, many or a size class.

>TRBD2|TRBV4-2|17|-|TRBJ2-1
CASSQDPAGGEYNEQFF
TGTGCCAGCAGCCAAGATCCCGCGGGAGGGGAATACAATGAGCAGTTCTTC
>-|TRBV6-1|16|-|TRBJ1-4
CASSVRPGQGNEKLFF
TGTGCCAGCAGTGTCCGCCCCGGGCAGGGCAATGAAAAACTGTTTTTT
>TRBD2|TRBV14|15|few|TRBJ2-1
CASSPSSGGRFKQFF
TGTGCCAGCAGCCCCTCGAGCGGGGGGCGGTTTAAGCAGTTCTTC
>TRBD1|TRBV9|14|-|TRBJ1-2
CASSVSVTGGGYTF
TGTGCCAGCAGCGTAAGTGTGACAGGGGGTGGCTACACCTTC
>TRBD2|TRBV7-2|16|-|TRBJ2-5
CASSPRSGRPGETQYF
TGTGCCAGCAGCCCTCGTAGCGGGAGGCCGGGGGAGACCCAGTACTTC
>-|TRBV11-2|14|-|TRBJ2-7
CASSLGRWAYEQYF
TGTGCCAGCAGCTTAGGACGGTGGGCTTACGAGCAGTACTTC
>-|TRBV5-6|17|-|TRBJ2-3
CASSLAGHLTSTDTQYF
TGTGCCAGCAGCTTGGCCGGTCATCTTACTAGCACAGATACGCAGTATTTT
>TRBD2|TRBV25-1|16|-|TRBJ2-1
CASSELTSGEYNEQFF
TGTGCCAGCAGTGAATTGACTAGCGGGGAATACAATGAGCAGTTCTTC
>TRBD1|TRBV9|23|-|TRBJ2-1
CASSVELGQGVGGRASSYNEQFF
TGTGCCAGCAGCGTAGAACTGGGACAGGGGGTAGGCGGGAGGGCCAGCTCCTACAATGAGCAGTTCTTC
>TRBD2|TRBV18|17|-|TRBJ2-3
CASSPGLAGASTDTQYF
TGTGCCAGCTCACCGGGACTAGCGGGAGCAAGCACAGATACGCAGTATTTT
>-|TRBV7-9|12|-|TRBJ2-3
CASSDSGDTQYF
TGTGCCAGCTCGGACTCTGGGGATACGCAGTATTTT
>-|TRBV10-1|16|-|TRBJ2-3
CASSESRTVVTDTQYF
TGCGCCAGCAGTGAGTCTCGAACAGTCGTCACAGATACGCAGTATTTT